This T cell receptor (beta chain) comes out of a study of identical twins. MiXCR, run by TCRdb on the 5' RACE reads, gives a single entry per CDR3 protein. Of roughly 1.6 million distinct CDR3 sequences listed, about 30% are singletons. Study observations and caveats: Fewer insertions were carried by abundant cord blood beta clonotypes, but none was seen in memory repertoires. For out-of-frame alpha sequences shared by twins, low generation probability was in excess.

All donors comprised healthy Caucasians. This clonotype has more than one count but fewer than ten. What it recognizes is unknown. Sequencing input: cord blood. The receptor was derived from a newborn girl in good health.

The CDR3 here is CSAVSGGPYEQYF. CDR3 in DNA: TGCAGTGCCGTTAGCGGGGGACCATACGAGCAGTACTTC. This chain joins TRBV20-1 and TRBJ2-7; 9 bases align to TRBD2. Germline values: CDR1 DFQATT, CDR2 SNEGSKA (reference sequence). The CDR3 sequence is 13 residues long. Trimming cost V 6 bases and J 4 bases; bases outside gene matches: 7.